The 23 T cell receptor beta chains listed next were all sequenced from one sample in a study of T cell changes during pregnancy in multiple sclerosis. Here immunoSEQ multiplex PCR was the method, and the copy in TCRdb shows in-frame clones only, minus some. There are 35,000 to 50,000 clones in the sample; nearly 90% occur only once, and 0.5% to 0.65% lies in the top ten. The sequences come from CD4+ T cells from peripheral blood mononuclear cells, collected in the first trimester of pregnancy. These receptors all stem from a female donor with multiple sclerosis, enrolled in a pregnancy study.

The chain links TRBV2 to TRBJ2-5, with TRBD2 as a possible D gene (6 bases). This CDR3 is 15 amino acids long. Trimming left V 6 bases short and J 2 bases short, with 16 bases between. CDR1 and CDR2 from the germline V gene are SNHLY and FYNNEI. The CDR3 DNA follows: TGTGCCAGCAGGGGGACTGGCGGGATACAAGAGACCCAGTACTTC. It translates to CASRGTGGIQETQYF.

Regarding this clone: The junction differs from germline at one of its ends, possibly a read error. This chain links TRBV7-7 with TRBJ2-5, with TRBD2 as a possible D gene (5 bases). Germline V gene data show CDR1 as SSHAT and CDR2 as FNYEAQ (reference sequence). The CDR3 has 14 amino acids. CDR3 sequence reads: CASSLTGGGETQYF. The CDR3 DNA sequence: TGTGCTAGCAGCCTAACTGGAGGCGGAGAGACCCAGTACTTC.

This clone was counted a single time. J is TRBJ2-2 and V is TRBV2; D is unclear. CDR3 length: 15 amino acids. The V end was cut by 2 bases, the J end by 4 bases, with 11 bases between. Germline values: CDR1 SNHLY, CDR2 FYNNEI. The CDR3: CASSENSLATGELFF. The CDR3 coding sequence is TGTGCCAGCAGTGAAAACAGTCTGGCCACCGGGGAGCTGTTTTTT.

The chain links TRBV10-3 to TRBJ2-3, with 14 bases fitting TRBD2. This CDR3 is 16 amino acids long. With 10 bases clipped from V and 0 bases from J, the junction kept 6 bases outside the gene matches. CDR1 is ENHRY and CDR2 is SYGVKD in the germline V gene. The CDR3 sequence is CATQGLAGASTDTQYF. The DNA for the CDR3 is TGTGCCACCCAGGGACTAGCGGGAGCTAGCACAGATACGCAGTATTTT.

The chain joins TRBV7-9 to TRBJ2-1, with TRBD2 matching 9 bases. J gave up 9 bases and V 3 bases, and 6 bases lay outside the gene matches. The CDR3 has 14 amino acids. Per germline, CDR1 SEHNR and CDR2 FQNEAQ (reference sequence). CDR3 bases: TGTGCCAGCAGCTTTCTAGCGGGATCACGTGAGCAGTTCTTC. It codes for CASSFLAGSREQFF.

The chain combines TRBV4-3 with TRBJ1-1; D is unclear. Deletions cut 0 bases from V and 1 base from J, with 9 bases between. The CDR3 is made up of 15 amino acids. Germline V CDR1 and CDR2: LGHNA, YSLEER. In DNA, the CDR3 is TGCGCCAGCAGCCAAGACTTCACTCCGAACACTGAAGCTTTCTTT. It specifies CASSQDFTPNTEAFF.

The CDR3 nucleotides read TGCGCCACCCCGGAGTACGAGCAGTACTTC. It encodes CATPEYEQYF. The chain carries TRBV4-3 and TRBJ2-7; D is undetermined. Trimming removed 10 bases from V and 4 bases from J, with 8 bases in between. This CDR3 has 10 residues. Germline V gene data show CDR1 as LGHNA and CDR2 as YSLEER.

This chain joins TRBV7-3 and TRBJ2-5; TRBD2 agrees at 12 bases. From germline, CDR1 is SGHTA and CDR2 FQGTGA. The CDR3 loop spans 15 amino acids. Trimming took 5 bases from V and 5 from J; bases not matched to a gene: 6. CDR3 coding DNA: TGTGCCAGCAGCCCGACTAGCGGGAGTAGGGAGACCCAGTACTTC. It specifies CASSPTSGSRETQYF.

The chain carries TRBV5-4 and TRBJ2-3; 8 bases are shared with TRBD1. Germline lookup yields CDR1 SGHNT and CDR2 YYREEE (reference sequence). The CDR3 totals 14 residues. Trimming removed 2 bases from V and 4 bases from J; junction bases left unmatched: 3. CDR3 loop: CASSFGQGSDTQYF. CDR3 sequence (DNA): TGTGCCAGCAGCTTCGGACAGGGCTCAGATACGCAGTATTTT.

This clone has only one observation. As DNA, the CDR3 is TGTGCCAGCAGCGATCGGACAGGGCGGAGAACGGGCACTGAAGCTTTCTTT. Its translation is CASSDRTGRRTGTEAFF. The chain couples TRBV5-4 to TRBJ1-1; 8 bases match TRBD1. Germline trimming cut 4 bases from V and 4 bases from J; bases unmatched to any gene: 15. The CDR3 totals 17 residues. CDR1 is SGHNT and CDR2 is YYREEE in the germline V gene (reference sequence).

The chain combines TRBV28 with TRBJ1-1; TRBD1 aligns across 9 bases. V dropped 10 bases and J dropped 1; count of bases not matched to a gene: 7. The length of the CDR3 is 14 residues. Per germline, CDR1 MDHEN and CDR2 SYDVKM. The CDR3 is CATGTGYTNTEAFF. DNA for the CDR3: TGTGCCACCGGGACAGGGTATACGAACACTGAAGCTTTCTTT.

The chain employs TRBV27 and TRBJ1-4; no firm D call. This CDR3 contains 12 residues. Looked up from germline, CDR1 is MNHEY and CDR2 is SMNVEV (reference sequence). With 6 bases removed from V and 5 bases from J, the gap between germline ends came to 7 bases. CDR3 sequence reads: CASRVGNEKLFF. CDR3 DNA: TGTGCCAGCAGGGTTGGCAATGAAAAACTGTTTTTT. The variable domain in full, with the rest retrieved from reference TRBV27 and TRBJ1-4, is EAQVTQNPRYLITVTGKKLTVTCSQNMNHEYMSWYRQDPGLGLRQIYYSMNVEVTDKGDVPEGYKVSRKEKRNFPLILESPSPNQTSLYFCASRVGNEKLFFGSGTQLSVL.

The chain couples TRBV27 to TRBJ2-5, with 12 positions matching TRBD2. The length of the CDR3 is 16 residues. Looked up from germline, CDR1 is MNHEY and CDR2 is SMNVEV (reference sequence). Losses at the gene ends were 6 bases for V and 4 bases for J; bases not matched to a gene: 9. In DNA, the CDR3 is TGTGCCAGCAGGGAGACTAGCGGGAGCTCTCGAGAGACCCAGTACTTC. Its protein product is CASRETSGSSRETQYF.

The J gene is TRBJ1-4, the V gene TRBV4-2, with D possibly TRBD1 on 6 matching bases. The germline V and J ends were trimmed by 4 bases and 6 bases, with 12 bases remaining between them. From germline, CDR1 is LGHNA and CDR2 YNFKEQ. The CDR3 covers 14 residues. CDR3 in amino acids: CASSPRTVDEKLFF. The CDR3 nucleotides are TGTGCCAGCAGCCCCCGGACAGTAGATGAAAAACTGTTTTTT.

CDR3 in amino acids: CASSPLGTSGSPDTQYF. DNA for the CDR3: TGTGCCAGCTCACCACTGGGGACTAGCGGGAGCCCAGATACGCAGTATTTT. The J gene is TRBJ2-3, the V gene TRBV18; 14 bases are a match to TRBD2. V shed 1 base, J shed 4 bases, and the junction held 4 bases outside the gene matches. Germline V gives CDR1 KGHSH, CDR2 LQKENI. CDR3 length equals 17 residues.

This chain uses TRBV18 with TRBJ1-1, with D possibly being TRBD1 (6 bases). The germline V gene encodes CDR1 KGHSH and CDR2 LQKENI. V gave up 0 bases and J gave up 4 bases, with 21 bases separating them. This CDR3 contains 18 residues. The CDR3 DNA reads TGTGCCAGCTCACCACCCGGGACACTTACCTCAGTCGGCACTGAAGCTTTCTTT. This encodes CASSPPGTLTSVGTEAFF.

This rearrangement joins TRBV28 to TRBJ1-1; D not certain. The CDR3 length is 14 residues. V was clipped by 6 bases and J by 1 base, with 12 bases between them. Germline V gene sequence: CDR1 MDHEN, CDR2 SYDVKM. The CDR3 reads CASRLTPENTEAFF. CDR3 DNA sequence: TGTGCCAGCAGACTTACCCCCGAGAACACTGAAGCTTTCTTT.

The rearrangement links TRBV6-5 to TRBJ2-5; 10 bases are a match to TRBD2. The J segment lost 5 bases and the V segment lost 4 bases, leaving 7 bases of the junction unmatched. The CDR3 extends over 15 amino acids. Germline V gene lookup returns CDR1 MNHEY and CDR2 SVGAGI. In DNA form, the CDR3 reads TGTGCCAGCAGTTGGCTAGCGGGAGTGTCTGAGACCCAGTACTTC. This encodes CASSWLAGVSETQYF.

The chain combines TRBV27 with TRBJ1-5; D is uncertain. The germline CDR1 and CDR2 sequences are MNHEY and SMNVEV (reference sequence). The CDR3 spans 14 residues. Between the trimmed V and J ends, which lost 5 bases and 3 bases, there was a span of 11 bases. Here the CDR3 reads CASSIRSVNQPQHF. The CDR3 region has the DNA TGTGCCAGCAGTATCAGGTCGGTCAATCAGCCCCAGCATTTT.

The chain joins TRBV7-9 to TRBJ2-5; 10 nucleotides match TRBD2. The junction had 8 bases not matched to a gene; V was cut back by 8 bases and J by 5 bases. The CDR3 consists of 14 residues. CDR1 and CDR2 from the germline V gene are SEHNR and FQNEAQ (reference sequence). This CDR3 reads CASHLAGVGETQYF. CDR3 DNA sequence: TGTGCCAGCCACCTAGCGGGAGTTGGGGAGACCCAGTACTTC.

For the CDR3, the DNA is TGTGCCAGCAGTACCCTCGACAGCTACAATGAGCAGTTCTTC. Its translation is CASSTLDSYNEQFF. The chain uses TRBV6-5 and TRBJ2-1; perhaps TRBD1 as D (5 bases). This CDR3 contains 14 residues. V was shortened by 5 bases and J by 3 bases, with 11 bases between the two germline ends. Germline loops: CDR1 MNHEY, CDR2 SVGAGI.

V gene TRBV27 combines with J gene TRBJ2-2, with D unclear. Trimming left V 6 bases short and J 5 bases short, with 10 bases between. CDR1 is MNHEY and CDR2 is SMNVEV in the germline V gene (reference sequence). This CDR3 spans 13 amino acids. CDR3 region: CASSPIGTGELFF. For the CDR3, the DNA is TGTGCCAGCAGCCCGATCGGGACCGGGGAGCTGTTTTTT.

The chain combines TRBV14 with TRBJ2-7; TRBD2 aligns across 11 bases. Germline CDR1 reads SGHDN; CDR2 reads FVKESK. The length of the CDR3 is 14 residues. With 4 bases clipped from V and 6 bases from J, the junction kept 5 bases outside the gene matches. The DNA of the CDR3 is TGTGCCAGCAGCCCTACTAGCGGGAGACCCGAGCAGTACTTC. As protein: CASSPTSGRPEQYF.